In its sample, the clone carrying this T cell receptor (beta chain) is medium-sized. Its antigen remains unidentified. This entry comes from a study of metastatic and nonmetastatic thyroid tumors. Study as a whole: Malignant and benign thyroid patients had repertoires compared in peripheral blood and tumor or nodule tissue.

There are 12 residues in the CDR3. Trimming shortened V by 5 bases and J by 11 bases, and 15 bases separated the two germline ends. Germline V lookup: CDR1 MDHEN, CDR2 SYDVKM. The study's findings and limits: For both blood and tumor, malignant thyroid tumors reportedly showed significantly higher TCR beta diversity than benign nodules did.

In the authors' methods: Clinicopathological groups differed in CDR3, with these differences serving to build a distant-metastasis classifier for papillary thyroid cancer. TCRdb reprocessed the PCR reads using MiXCR. The V and J calls were determined by TCRdb, not by the authors. The table records approximately 15,000 clones, approximately 19% of them present only once. Every patient was untreated before thyroid surgery. The sequencing input was blood. This sequence joins TRBV28 and TRBJ1-1; weak D call: TRBD1 (6 bases). This clonotype was obtained from a female donor with papillary thyroid cancer or a benign thyroid nodule (not recorded which). Some clones in this sample may be carry-over from other donors' samples. The CDR3 region has the DNA TGTGCCAGCAGTACTACAGGGCTGGAGGCTTTCTTT. It is translated as CASSTTGLEAFF.